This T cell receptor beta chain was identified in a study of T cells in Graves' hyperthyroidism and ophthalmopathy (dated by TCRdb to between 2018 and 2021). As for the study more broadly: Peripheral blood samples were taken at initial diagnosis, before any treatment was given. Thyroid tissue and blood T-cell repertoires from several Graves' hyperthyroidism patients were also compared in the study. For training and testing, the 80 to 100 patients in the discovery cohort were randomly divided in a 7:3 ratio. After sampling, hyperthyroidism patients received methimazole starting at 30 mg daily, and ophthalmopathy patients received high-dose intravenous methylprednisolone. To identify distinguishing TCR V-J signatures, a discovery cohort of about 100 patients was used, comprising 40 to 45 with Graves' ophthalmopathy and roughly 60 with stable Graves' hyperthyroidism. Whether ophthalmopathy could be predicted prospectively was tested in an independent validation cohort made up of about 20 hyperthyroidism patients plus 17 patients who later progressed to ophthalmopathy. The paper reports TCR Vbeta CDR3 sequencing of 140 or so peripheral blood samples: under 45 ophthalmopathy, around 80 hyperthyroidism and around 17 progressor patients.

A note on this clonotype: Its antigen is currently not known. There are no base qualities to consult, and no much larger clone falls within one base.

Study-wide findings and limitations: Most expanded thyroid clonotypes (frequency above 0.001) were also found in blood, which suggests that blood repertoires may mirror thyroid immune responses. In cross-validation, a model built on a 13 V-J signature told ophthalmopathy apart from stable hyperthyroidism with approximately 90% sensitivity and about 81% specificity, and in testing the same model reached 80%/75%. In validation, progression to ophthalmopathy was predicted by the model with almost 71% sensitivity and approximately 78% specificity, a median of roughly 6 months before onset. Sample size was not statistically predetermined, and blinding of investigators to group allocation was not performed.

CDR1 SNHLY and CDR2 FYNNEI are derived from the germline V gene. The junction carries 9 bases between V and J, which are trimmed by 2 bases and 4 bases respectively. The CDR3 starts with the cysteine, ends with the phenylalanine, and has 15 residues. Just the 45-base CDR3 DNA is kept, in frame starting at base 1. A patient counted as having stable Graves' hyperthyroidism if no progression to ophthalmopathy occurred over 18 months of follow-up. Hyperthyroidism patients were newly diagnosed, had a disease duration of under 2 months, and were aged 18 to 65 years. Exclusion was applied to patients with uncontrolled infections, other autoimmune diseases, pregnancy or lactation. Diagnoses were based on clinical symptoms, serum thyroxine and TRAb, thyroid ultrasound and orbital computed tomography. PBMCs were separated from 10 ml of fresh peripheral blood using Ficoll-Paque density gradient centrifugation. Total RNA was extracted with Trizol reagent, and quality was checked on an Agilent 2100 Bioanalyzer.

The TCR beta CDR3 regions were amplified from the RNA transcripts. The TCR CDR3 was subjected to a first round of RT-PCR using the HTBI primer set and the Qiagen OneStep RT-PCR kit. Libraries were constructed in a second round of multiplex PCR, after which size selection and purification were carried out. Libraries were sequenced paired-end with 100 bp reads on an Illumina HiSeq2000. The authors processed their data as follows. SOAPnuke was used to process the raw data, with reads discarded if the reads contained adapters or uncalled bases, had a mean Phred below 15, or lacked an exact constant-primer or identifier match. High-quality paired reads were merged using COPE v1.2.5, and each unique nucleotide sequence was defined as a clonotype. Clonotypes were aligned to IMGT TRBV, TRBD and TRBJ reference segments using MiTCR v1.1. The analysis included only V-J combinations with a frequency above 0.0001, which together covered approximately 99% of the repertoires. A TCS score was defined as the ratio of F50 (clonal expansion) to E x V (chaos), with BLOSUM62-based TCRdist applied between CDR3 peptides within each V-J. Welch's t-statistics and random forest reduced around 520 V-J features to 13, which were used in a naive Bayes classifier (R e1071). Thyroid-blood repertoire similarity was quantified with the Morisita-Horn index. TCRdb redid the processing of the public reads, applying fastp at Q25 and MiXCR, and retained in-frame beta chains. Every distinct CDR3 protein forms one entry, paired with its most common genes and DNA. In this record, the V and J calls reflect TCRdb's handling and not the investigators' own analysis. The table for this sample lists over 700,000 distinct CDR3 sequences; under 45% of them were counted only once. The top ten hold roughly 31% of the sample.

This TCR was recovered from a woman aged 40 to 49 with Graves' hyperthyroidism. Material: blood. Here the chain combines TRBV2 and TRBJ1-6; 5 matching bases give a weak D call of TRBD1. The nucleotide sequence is TGTGCCAGCAGTGAAAGAGGGGATTATAATTCACCCCTCCACTTT. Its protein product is CASSERGDYNSPLHF.